The rows below give T cell receptor beta chains drawn from one sample of a study of OX40 agonist ivuxolimab in advanced cancers. Only in-frame clones appear in the TCRdb table, and some are missing; sequencing was by immunoSEQ multiplex PCR. The sample has about 73,000 clones, 88% seen once. This material consisted of CD4+ or CD8+ T cells sorted from blood, taken in a trial of the OX40 agonist ivuxolimab. The receptors were gathered from an adult with an advanced solid tumor such as melanoma, head and neck, liver or kidney cancer. Both conserved end residues are part of each CDR3. D genes are given only for firm matches. Size values are once, few and many counts, or a class for expanded clones, and some rows have none.

-	TRBJ2-3	-	TRBV7-2	CASSRRLGGVTDTQYF	TGTGCCAGCAGCCGAAGACTCGGGGGAGTTACAGATACGCAGTATTTT
-	TRBJ2-6	-	TRBV10-2	CASSELGANVLTF	TGCGCCAGCAGTGAGCTCGGGGCCAACGTCCTGACTTTC
-	TRBJ1-2	-	TRBV28	CASSLETGRFNYGYTF	TGTGCCAGCAGTTTGGAAACAGGACGTTTTAACTATGGCTACACCTTC
-	TRBJ1-1	TRBD1	TRBV27	CASSSYHRGIQVNTEAFF	TGTGCCAGCAGTTCCTACCACAGGGGGATTCAGGTGAACACTGAAGCTTTCTTT
few	TRBJ1-2	-	TRBV7-8	CASSPMGGQAVGYTF	TGTGCCAGCAGCCCCATGGGGGGGCAGGCGGTTGGCTACACCTTC
-	TRBJ2-3	-	TRBV5-1	CASSSQTYTQYF	TGCGCCAGCAGCTCCCAGACCTATACGCAGTATTTT
-	TRBJ2-7	-	TRBV6-1	CASRDFAYEQYF	TGTGCCAGTCGGGACTTTGCCTACGAGCAGTACTTC
-	TRBJ1-1	-	TRBV4-2	CASSQERVPEAFF	TGTGCCAGCAGCCAAGAGAGGGTACCTGAAGCTTTCTTT
-	TRBJ1-3	-	TRBV5-6	CASSLSRFSGNTIYF	TGTGCCAGCAGCTTGAGCCGGTTCTCTGGAAACACCATATATTTT
-	TRBJ2-7	TRBD1	TRBV5-1	CASSPGQGIEQYF	TGCGCCAGCAGCCCCGGACAGGGGATTGAGCAGTACTTC
-	TRBJ1-2	-	TRBV29-1	CSVEENYGYTF	TGCAGCGTTGAAGAAAACTATGGCTACACCTTC
-	TRBJ2-2	-	TRBV6-5	CATKSGNTGELFF	TGTGCCACCAAGTCCGGTAACACCGGGGAGCTGTTTTTT
-	TRBJ2-3	TRBD1	TRBV10-3	CAISGQGIGTDTQYF	TGTGCCATCAGCGGACAGGGTATTGGAACAGATACGCAGTATTTT
-	TRBJ1-5	-	TRBV11-1	CASSLEQNQPQHF	TGTGCCAGCAGCTTAGAGCAAAATCAGCCCCAGCATTTT
-	TRBJ2-1	-	TRBV7-7	CASSPGLGESEQFF	TGTGCTAGCAGCCCTGGTCTGGGGGAAAGTGAGCAGTTCTTC
-	TRBJ2-5	TRBD1	TRBV11-3	CASSLDRGETQYF	TGTGCCAGCAGCCTAGACAGGGGAGAGACCCAGTACTTC
few	TRBJ2-7	TRBD2	TRBV7-6	CASSPLAGGQTYEQYF	TGTGCCAGCAGCCCCCTAGCGGGAGGACAGACCTACGAGCAGTACTTC
-	TRBJ2-6	-	TRBV5-4	CASATGWPSGANVLTF	TGTGCCAGCGCCACCGGGTGGCCCTCTGGGGCCAACGTCCTGACTTTC
-	TRBJ1-2	TRBD1	TRBV5-1	CASSHGTDNGDGYTF	TGCGCCAGCAGCCACGGGACAGACAACGGGGATGGCTACACCTTC
-	TRBJ1-3	-	TRBV6-1	CATREGFGNTIYF	TGTGCCACCAGGGAGGGTTTCGGAAACACCATATATTTT
-	TRBJ1-6	-	TRBV5-4	CASSGSSGQYNSPLHF	TGTGCCAGCAGCGGATCCTCGGGACAATATAATTCACCCCTCCACTTT
-	TRBJ1-1	-	TRBV7-8	CASSLKWATEAFF	TGTGCCAGCAGCTTAAAGTGGGCCACTGAAGCTTTCTTT
-	TRBJ1-5	-	TRBV15	CATSTRGGVGSNQPQHF	TGTGCCACCAGCACCCGGGGGGGGGTTGGGAGCAATCAGCCCCAGCATTTT
-	TRBJ2-7	-	TRBV6-5	CASSYSLASTYEQYF	TGTGCCAGCAGTTACTCTCTAGCGTCCACCTACGAGCAGTACTTC
-	TRBJ2-7	TRBD2	TRBV5-6	CASSLGGRALSYEQYF	TGTGCCAGCAGCTTGGGCGGGAGGGCGTTATCCTACGAGCAGTACTTC
-	TRBJ1-6	TRBD1	TRBV4-1	CASSFRTGAPSPLHF	TGCGCCAGCAGCTTCCGGACAGGGGCCCCTTCACCCCTCCACTTT
-	TRBJ1-6	-	TRBV5-5	CASSYGQTERSPLHF	TGTGCCAGCAGCTACGGACAGACGGAGCGGTCACCCCTCCACTTT
-	TRBJ1-1	-	TRBV28	CASSFGPRGDTEAFF	TGTGCCAGCAGTTTTGGACCCCGAGGGGACACTGAAGCTTTCTTT
once	TRBJ2-1	TRBD2	TRBV5-4	CASSLGGLASYNEQFF	TGTGCCAGCAGCTTGGGAGGACTAGCGTCCTACAATGAGCAGTTCTTC
-	TRBJ2-4	-	TRBV30	CAWSVYTLLAKNIQYF	TGTGCCTGGAGTGTATACACCTTACTAGCCAAAAACATTCAGTACTTC
once	TRBJ2-1	-	TRBV6-6	CASSPTLSYNEQFF	TGTGCCAGCAGCCCTACACTATCCTACAATGAGCAGTTCTTC
-	TRBJ1-2	-	TRBV28	CASSFKGYGYTF	TGTGCCAGCAGTTTTAAAGGGTATGGCTACACCTTC